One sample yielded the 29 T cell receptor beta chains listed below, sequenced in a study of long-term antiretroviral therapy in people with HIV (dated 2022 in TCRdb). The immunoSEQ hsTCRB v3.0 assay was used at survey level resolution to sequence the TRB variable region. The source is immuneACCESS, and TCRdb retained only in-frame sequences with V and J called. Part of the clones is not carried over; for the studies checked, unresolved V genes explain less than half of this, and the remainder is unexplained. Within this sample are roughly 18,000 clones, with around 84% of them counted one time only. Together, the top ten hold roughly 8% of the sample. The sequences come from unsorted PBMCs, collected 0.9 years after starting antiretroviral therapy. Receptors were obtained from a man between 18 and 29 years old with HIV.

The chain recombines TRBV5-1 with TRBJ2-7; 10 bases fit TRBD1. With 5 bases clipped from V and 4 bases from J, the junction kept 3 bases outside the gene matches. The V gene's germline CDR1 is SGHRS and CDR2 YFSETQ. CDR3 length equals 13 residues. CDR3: CASRWTGGYEQYF. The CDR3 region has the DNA TGCGCCAGCAGATGGACAGGGGGATACGAGCAGTACTTC.

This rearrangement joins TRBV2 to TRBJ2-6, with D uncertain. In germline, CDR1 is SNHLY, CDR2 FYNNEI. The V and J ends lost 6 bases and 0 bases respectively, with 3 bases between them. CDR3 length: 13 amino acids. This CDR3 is CASSSSGANVLTF. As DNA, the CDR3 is TGTGCCAGCAGCAGCTCTGGGGCCAACGTCCTGACTTTC.

CDR3 region: CASSDSHPDTQYF. CDR3 nucleotide sequence: TGTGCCAGCAGTGACTCTCACCCCGATACGCAGTATTTT. The rearrangement joins TRBV6-4 to TRBJ2-3; D gene unclear. The V gene lost 0 bases and the J gene lost 6 bases, with 7 bases spanning the gap. The germline gives CDR1 MRHNA, CDR2 SNTAGT. The CDR3 is 13 amino acids.

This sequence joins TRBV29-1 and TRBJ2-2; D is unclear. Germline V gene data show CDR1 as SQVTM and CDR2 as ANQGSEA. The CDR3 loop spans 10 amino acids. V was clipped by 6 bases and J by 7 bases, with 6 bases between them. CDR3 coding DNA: TGCAGCGTCAAGGTCGGGGAGCTGTTTTTT. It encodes CSVKVGELFF.

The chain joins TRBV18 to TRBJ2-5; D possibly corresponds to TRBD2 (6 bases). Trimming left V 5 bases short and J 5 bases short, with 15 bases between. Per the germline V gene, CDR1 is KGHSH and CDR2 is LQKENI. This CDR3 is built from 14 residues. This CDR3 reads CASSTQGGKETQYF. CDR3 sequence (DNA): TGTGCCAGCTCAACCCAGGGCGGGAAGGAGACCCAGTACTTC.

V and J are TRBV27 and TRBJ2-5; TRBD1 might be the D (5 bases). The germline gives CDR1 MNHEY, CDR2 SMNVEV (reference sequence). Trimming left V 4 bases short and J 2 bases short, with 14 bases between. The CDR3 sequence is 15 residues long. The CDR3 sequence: CASSYTRQIQETQYF. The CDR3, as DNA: TGTGCCAGCAGTTACACCAGACAGATTCAAGAGACCCAGTACTTC.

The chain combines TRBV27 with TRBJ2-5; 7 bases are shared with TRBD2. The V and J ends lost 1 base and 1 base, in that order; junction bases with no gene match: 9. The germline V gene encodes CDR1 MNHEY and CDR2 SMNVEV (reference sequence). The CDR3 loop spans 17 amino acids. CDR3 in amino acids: CASSLWASGHSQETQYF. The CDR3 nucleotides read TGTGCCAGCAGTTTATGGGCTAGCGGCCACTCCCAAGAGACCCAGTACTTC.

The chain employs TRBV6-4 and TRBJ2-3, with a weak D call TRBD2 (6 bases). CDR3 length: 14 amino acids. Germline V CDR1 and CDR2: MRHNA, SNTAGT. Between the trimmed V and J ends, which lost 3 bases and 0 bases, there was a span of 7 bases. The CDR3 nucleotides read TGTGCCAGCAGTGAACGGGGGAGCACAGATACGCAGTATTTT. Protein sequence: CASSERGSTDTQYF.

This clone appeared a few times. CDR3 DNA sequence: TGTGCCAGCAGTTTCGCAGGGACACACGAGCAGTACGTC. Its protein product is CASSFAGTHEQYV. The chain combines TRBV28 with TRBJ2-7, with a weak D call TRBD1 (6 bases). The CDR3 totals 13 residues. V lost 3 bases to trimming and J lost 5 bases, with 11 bases between them. CDR1 and CDR2 (germline): MDHEN, SYDVKM.

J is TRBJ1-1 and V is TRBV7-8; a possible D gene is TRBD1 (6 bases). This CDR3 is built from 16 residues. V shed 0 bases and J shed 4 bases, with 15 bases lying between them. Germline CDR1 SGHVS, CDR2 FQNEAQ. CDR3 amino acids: CASSLAWGRVGTEAFF. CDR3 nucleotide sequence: TGTGCCAGCAGCTTAGCGTGGGGGCGGGTGGGCACTGAAGCTTTCTTT.

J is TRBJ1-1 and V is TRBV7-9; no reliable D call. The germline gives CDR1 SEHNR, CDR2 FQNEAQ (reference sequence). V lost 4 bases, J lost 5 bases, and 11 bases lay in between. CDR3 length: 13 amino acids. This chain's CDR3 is CASSSQTGTEAFF. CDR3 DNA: TGTGCCAGCAGCTCCCAGACGGGGACTGAAGCTTTCTTT.

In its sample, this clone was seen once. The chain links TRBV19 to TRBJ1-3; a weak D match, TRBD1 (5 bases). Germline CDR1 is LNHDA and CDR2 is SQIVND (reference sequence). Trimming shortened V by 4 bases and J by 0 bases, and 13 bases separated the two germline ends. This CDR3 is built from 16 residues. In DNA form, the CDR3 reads TGTGCCAGTAGTAAGGGGAGACAGCGCTCTGGAAACACCATATATTTT. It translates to CASSKGRQRSGNTIYF.

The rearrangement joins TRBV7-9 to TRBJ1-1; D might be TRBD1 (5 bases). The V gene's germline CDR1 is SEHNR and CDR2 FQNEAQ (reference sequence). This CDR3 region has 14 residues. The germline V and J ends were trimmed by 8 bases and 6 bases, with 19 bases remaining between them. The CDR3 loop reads CASSPGLGVAEAFF. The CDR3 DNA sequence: TGTGCCAGCTCGCCAGGCCTGGGGGTCGCTGAAGCTTTCTTT.

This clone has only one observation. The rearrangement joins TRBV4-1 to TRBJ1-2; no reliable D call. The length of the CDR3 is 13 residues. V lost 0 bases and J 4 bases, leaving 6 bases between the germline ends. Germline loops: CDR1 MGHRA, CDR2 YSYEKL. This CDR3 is CASSQEQSYGYTF. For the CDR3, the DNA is TGCGCCAGCAGCCAAGAACAGTCCTATGGCTACACCTTC.

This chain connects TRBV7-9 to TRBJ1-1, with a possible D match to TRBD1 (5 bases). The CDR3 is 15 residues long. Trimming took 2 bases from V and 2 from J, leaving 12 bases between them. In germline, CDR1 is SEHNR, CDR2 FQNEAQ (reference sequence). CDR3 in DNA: TGTGCCAGCAGCTTACAGGGCGGATTTAACACTGAAGCTTTCTTT. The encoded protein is CASSLQGGFNTEAFF. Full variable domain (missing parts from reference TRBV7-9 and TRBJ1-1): DTGVSQNPRHKITKRGQNVTFRCDPISEHNRLYWYRQTLGQGPEFLTYFQNEAQLEKSRLLSDRFSAERPKGSFSTLEIQRTEQGDSAMYLCASSLQGGFNTEAFFGQGTRLTVV.

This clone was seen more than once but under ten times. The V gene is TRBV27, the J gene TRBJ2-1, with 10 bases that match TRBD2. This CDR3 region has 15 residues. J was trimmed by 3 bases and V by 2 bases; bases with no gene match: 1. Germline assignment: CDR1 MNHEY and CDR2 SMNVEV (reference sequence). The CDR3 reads CASSLGTSDYNEQFF. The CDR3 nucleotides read TGTGCCAGCAGTTTAGGGACTAGCGACTACAATGAGCAGTTCTTC.

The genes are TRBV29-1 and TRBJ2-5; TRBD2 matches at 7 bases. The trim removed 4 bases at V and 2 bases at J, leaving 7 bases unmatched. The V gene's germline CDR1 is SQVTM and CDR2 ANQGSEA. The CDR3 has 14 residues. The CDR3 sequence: CSVGPSGDQETQYF. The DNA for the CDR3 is TGCAGCGTTGGGCCCAGCGGGGATCAAGAGACCCAGTACTTC.

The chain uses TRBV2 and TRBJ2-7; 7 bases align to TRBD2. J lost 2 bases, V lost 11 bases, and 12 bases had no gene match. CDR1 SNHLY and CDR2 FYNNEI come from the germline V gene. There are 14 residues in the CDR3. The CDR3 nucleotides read TGTGCCGTCCACGAACGGGACTACCCCTACGAGCAGTACGTC. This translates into CAVHERDYPYEQYV.

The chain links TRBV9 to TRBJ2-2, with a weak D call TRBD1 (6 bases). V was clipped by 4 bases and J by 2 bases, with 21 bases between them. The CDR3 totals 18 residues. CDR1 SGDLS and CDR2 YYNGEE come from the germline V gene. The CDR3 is CASSPGGIGPFNTGELFF. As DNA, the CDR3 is TGTGCCAGCAGCCCTGGGGGCATTGGCCCCTTTAACACCGGGGAGCTGTTTTTT. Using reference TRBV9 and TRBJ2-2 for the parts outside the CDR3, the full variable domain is DSGVTQTPKHLITATGQRVTLRCSPRSGDLSVYWYQQSLDQGLQFLIQYYNGEERAKGNILERFSAQQFPDLHSELNLSSLELGDSALYFCASSPGGIGPFNTGELFFGEGSRLTVL.

The CDR3 is CASEVQGHFKETQYF. The DNA of the CDR3 is TGTGCCAGCGAGGTACAGGGGCACTTTAAAGAGACCCAGTACTTC. The chain combines TRBV6-1 with TRBJ2-5; 7 nucleotides align to TRBD1. V lost 8 bases, J lost 3 bases, and 12 bases stayed unmatched. Germline CDR1 and CDR2: MNHNS and SASEGT. The CDR3 is 15 amino acids.

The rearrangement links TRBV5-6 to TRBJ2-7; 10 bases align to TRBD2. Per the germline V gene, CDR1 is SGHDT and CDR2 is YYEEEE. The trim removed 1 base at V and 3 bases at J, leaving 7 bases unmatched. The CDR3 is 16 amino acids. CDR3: CASSLLASGGHYEQYF. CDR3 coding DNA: TGTGCCAGCAGCTTGCTGGCTAGCGGGGGACACTACGAGCAGTACTTC.

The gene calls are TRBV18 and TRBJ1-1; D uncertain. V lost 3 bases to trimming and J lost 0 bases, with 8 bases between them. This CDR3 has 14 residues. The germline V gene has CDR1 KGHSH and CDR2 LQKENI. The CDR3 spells CASSPGRLNTEAFF. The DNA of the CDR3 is TGTGCCAGCTCACCCGGACGGCTGAACACTGAAGCTTTCTTT. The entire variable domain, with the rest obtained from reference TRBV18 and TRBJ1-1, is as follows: NAGVMQNPRHLVRRRGQEARLRCSPMKGHSHVYWYRQLPEEGLKFMVYLQKENIIDESGMPKERFSAEFPKEGPSILRIQQVVRGDSAAYFCASSPGRLNTEAFFGQGTRLTVV.

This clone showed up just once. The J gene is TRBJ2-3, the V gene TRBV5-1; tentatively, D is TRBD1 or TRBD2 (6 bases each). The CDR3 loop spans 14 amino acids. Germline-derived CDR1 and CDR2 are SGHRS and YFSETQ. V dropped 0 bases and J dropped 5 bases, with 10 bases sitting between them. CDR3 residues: CASSLGGAGDTQYF. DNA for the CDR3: TGCGCCAGCAGCTTGGGGGGGGCAGGAGATACGCAGTATTTT. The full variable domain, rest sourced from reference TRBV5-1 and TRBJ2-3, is KAGVTQTPRYLIKTRGQQVTLSCSPISGHRSVSWYQQTPGQGLQFLFEYFSETQRNKGNFPGRFSGRQFSNSRSEMNVSTLELGDSALYLCASSLGGAGDTQYFGPGTRLTVL.

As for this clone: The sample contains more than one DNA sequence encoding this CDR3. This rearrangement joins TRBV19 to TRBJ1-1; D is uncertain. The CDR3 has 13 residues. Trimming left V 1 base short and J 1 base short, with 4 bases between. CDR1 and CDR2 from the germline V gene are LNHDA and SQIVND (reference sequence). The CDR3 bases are TGTGCCAGTAGTATAGGGACGAACACTGAAGCTTTCTTT. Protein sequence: CASSIGTNTEAFF.

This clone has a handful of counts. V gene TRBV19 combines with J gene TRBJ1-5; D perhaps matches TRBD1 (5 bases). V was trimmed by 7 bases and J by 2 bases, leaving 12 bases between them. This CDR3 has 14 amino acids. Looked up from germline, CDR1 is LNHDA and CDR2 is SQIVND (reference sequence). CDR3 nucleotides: TGTGCCAGTATGGGGGGATTTGGCAATCAGCCCCAGCATTTT. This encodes CASMGGFGNQPQHF. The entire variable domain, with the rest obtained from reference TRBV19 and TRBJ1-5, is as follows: DGGITQSPKYLFRKEGQNVTLSCEQNLNHDAMYWYRQDPGQGLRLIYYSQIVNDFQKGDIAEGYSVSREKKESFPLTVTSAQKNPTAFYLCASMGGFGNQPQHFGDGTRLSIL.

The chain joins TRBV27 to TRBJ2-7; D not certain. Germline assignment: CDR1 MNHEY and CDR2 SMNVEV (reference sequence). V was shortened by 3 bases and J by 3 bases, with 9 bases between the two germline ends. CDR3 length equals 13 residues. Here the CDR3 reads CASSFGPNYEQYV. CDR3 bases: TGTGCCAGCAGTTTTGGACCTAACTACGAGCAGTACGTC.

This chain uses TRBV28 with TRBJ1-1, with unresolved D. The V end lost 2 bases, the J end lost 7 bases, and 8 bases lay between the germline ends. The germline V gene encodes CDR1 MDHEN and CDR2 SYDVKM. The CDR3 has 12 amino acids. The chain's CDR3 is CASSLRQHEAFF. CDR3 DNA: TGTGCCAGCAGTTTACGGCAGCATGAAGCTTTCTTT.

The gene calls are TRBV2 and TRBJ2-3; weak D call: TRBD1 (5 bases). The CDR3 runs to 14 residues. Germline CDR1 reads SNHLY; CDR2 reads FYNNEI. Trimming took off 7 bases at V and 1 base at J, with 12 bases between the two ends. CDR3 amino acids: CASNGAPRTDTQYF. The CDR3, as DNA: TGTGCCAGCAATGGGGCACCTCGCACAGATACGCAGTATTTT.

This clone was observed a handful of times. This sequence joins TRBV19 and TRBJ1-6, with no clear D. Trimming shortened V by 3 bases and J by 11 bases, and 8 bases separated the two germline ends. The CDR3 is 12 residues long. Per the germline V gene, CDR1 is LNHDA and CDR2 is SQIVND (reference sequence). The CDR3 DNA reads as TGTGCCAGTAGTATGGTTGGGGCACCCCTCCACTTT. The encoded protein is CASSMVGAPLHF.